This T cell receptor (beta chain) was sequenced during a study of cytomegalovirus exposure and HLA in healthy donors. On the study more broadly: The roughly 110 validation repertoires were reported in a later analysis to have been generated on the same platform as the approximately 700 first-cohort repertoires. Study-level points and caveats: High sensitivity and specificity were reportedly achieved when the classifier diagnosed cytomegalovirus status. According to the study, around 180 TCR beta chains were cytomegalovirus-associated.

Germline V gene lookup returns CDR1 MNHNS and CDR2 SASEGT. Between the trimmed V and J ends, which lost 2 bases and 1 base, there was a span of 17 bases. The CDR3 extends over 17 amino acids. TCRdb's table, derived via immunoSEQ multiplex PCR, lists solely in-frame clones and lacks some. The sample gives roughly 120,000 clones, around 94% of which show up once; less than 1.5% is in the top ten. On this clone itself: What it recognizes is unknown.

Separation from the approximately 710-subject first cohort characterized the approximately 120-subject validation cohort, to which the donors belonged. This receptor was taken from a woman between 18 and 29 years old in good health and CMV-seronegative. Sequenced input: PBMCs. This sequence joins TRBV6-1 and TRBJ1-1, with D unclear. CDR3 nucleotides: TGTGCCAGCAGTGAATCCGCCCAGACAATGACGAACACTGAAGCTTTCTTT. Protein sequence: CASSESAQTMTNTEAFF.